The clone carrying this T cell receptor beta chain was counted a single time. Its antigen remains unknown. The PCR contained 60 Vbeta and 13 Jbeta primers. Clones were sequenced by immunoSEQ multiplex PCR, and TCRdb holds only the in-frame ones, with some missing. The sample holds approximately 180,000 clones; more than 80% are singletons and the top ten take roughly 4.9%. The CDR3 contains 14 residues. V was pared by 4 bases and J by 4 bases, with 11 bases between. The germline CDR1 and CDR2 sequences are SEHNR and FQNEAQ (reference sequence). The data belong to a study of cytomegalovirus exposure and HLA in healthy donors. Study-level background: Most genotyped donors, 65% to 90% of more than 300, had Caucasian-associated genetic ancestry. Study-wide findings and caveats: In vitro work confirmed that a few CMV-associated chains recognize CMV antigens. Among TCR sequences, most were rare, though some public TCRs appeared in many donors.

The TCR was taken from a woman younger than 30 in good health and CMV-seropositive. The source material was PBMCs. V usage is TRBV7-9 and J usage is TRBJ1-3; no firm D call. The CDR3 coding sequence is TGTGCCAGCAGCTATAGGGAGTCCGGAAACACCATATATTTT. Translation gives CASSYRESGNTIYF.